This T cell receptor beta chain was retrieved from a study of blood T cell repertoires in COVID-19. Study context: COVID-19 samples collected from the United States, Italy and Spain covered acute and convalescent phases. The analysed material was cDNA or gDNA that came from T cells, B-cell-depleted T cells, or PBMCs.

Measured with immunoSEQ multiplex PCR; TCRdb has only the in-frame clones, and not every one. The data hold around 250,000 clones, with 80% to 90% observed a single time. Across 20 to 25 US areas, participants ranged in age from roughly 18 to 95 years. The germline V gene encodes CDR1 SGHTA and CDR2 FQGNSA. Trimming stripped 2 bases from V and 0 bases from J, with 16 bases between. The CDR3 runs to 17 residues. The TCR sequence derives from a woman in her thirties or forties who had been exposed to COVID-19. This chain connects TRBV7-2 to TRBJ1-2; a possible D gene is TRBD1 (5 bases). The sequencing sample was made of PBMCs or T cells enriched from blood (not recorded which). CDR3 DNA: TGTGCCAGCAGCTTAAGGACACCTATGACTTCTAACTATGGCTACACCTTC. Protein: CASSLRTPMTSNYGYTF. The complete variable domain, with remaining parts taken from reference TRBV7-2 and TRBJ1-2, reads GAGVSQSPSNKVTEKGKDVELRCDPISGHTALYWYRQSLGQGLEFLIYFQGNSAPDKSGLPSDRFSAERTGGSVSTLTIQRTQQEDSAVYLCASSLRTPMTSNYGYTFGSGTRLTVV.